Below, one T cell receptor (beta chain) is given with its context. What it binds is unknown. This record comes from a study of blood T cells in healthy people across ages. General study findings and limits: PBMCs that were unsorted prevented a conclusive naive versus antigen-experienced comparison. Across the age range, TCR beta diversity per million T cells fell in a roughly linear way.

Alongside a J-beta primer mix, a sample-barcoded 5' primer served in a second PCR lasting 7 to 11 cycles. Template switching added a 12-random-nucleotide identifier to every cDNA molecule. TCRdb re-analysed the 5' RACE reads in MiXCR, keeping a single row per CDR3 protein. The sample contains almost 1 million distinct CDR3 sequences, roughly 47% of which appear only once. Every sample yielded at least 6 million isolated PBMCs. Germline CDR1 is SGHTA and CDR2 is FQGNSA. Trimming removed 5 bases from V and 5 bases from J; junction bases left unmatched: 6. The CDR3 has 16 amino acids. The chain links TRBV7-2 to TRBJ2-5; 15 bases line up with TRBD2. The source is a woman aged 60-75 years in good health. Sequenced input: blood. This chain's CDR3 is CASSRTSGRARETQYF. The CDR3 DNA reads as TGTGCCAGCAGCCGGACTAGCGGGAGGGCCCGGGAGACCCAGTACTTC.